This entry lists 10 T cell receptor beta chains sequenced from one sample in a study of shared clonotypes between healthy human individuals. TCRdb's copy holds only in-frame clones and misses some; the assay was immunoSEQ multiplex PCR. This repertoire shows fewer than 400,000 clones, approximately 79% found once; its top ten account for 10%. The specimen was memory CD4+ T cells sorted from blood. Described subset: CD45RA-negative fraction. These TCRs come from a man aged 25-45 years in good health.

The genes are TRBV5-6 and TRBJ2-5; D is unresolved. CDR1 SGHDT and CDR2 YYEEEE come from the germline V gene. The CDR3 extends over 16 amino acids. Trimming left V 3 bases short and J 4 bases short, with 19 bases between. The CDR3 here is CASSSLTSKRRETQYF. The CDR3 DNA reads as TGTGCCAGCAGCTCCCTTACGTCCAAGAGGAGAGAGACCCAGTACTTC.

The chain carries TRBV6-5 and TRBJ1-2; 11 bases map to TRBD1. The CDR3 is 14 amino acids. With 6 bases clipped from V and 10 bases from J, the junction kept 10 bases outside the gene matches. The V gene's germline CDR1 is MNHEY and CDR2 SVGAGI. CDR3 DNA: TGTGCCAGCAGAGAACCGGGACAGGGGGAGGACTACACCTTC. This gives the protein CASREPGQGEDYTF.

Points on this clone: Other DNA sequences from this sample encode an identical CDR3 as well. This rearrangement joins TRBV19 to TRBJ2-1; perhaps TRBD1 as D (5 bases). Germline V gene sequence: CDR1 LNHDA, CDR2 SQIVND (reference sequence). Trimming took off 5 bases at V and 4 bases at J, with 9 bases between the two ends. The length of the CDR3 is 13 residues. The DNA of the CDR3 is TGTGCCAGTAGTCTTGACAGTTACAATGAGCAGTTCTTC. Protein product: CASSLDSYNEQFF.

V usage is TRBV18 and J usage is TRBJ1-2; D gene ambiguous. The CDR3 contains 16 residues. Trimming pared 3 bases from V and 4 bases from J, leaving 18 bases between. Germline-derived CDR1 and CDR2 are KGHSH and LQKENI. The CDR3 nucleotides read TGTGCCAGCTCACCCCTTCTCGGGGAAAACCTCTATGGCTACACCTTC. It is translated as CASSPLLGENLYGYTF.

Worth noting for this clone: Other DNA variants within this sample encode the same CDR3. The rearrangement links TRBV18 to TRBJ2-1; TRBD2 might be the D (6 bases). V shed 6 bases and J shed 3 bases, with 15 bases lying between them. The CDR3 is 15 residues long. Germline CDR1 reads KGHSH; CDR2 reads LQKENI. The DNA for the CDR3 is TGTGCCAGCTCCCCGGGACTCCTGGGCTACAATGAGCAGTTCTTC. Encoded protein: CASSPGLLGYNEQFF.

Written as DNA, the CDR3 is TGTGCCAGCAGCCCCGATCCTGGAGCGTACGAGCAGTACTTC. Encoded protein: CASSPDPGAYEQYF. This chain connects TRBV5-4 to TRBJ2-7, with unresolved D. Germline assignment: CDR1 SGHNT and CDR2 YYREEE (reference sequence). The length of the CDR3 is 14 residues. V gave up 4 bases and J gave up 4 bases, with 15 bases separating them.

There are a few counts of this clone. The chain carries TRBV13 and TRBJ2-4; a weak D match, TRBD2 (6 bases). V was cut by 0 bases and J by 3 bases, with 18 bases left in between. In germline, CDR1 is PRHDT, CDR2 FYEKMQ (reference sequence). The CDR3 length is 18 residues. CDR3 protein: CASSLGGKAGWGKNIQYF. The CDR3 coding sequence is TGTGCCAGCAGCTTAGGCGGAAAAGCGGGTTGGGGCAAAAACATTCAGTACTTC. The full variable domain, completed using reference TRBV13 and TRBJ2-4, is AAGVIQSPRHLIKEKRETATLKCYPIPRHDTVYWYQQGPGQDPQFLISFYEKMQSDKGSIPDRFSAQQFSDYHSELNMSSLELGDSALYFCASSLGGKAGWGKNIQYFGAGTRLSVL.

The V gene is TRBV7-8, the J gene TRBJ2-7, with 7 bases matching TRBD2. CDR3 length: 16 residues. CDR1 SGHVS and CDR2 FQNEAQ come from the germline V gene. V lost 5 bases and J lost 3; bases outside the gene matches: 13. The CDR3 sequence is CASSGVGRQGGYEQYF. In nucleotides, the CDR3 is TGTGCCAGCAGCGGGGTCGGGAGGCAGGGCGGCTACGAGCAGTACTTC.

This clone was seen a handful of times. V usage is TRBV18 and J usage is TRBJ2-7; weak D call: TRBD1 (6 bases). Between the trimmed V and J ends, which lost 5 bases and 4 bases, there was a span of 18 bases. The germline V gene has CDR1 KGHSH and CDR2 LQKENI. There are 15 residues in the CDR3. Here the CDR3 reads CASSSSQGNRYEQYF. Here the CDR3 DNA reads TGTGCCAGCTCATCGTCTCAGGGGAATCGTTACGAGCAGTACTTC.

This sequence joins TRBV7-2 and TRBJ2-1; weak D call: TRBD2 (6 bases). The V end lost 3 bases, the J end lost 6 bases, and 18 bases lay between the germline ends. CDR3 length equals 16 residues. Germline V gives CDR1 SGHTA, CDR2 FQGNSA. The CDR3 DNA is TGTGCCAGCAGCTTTTTTGGGGCGGGGTCACTCAATGAGCAGTTCTTC. As protein: CASSFFGAGSLNEQFF. Combining the CDR3 with reference TRBV7-2 and TRBJ2-1 gives the whole variable domain GAGVSQSPSNKVTEKGKDVELRCDPISGHTALYWYRQSLGQGLEFLIYFQGNSAPDKSGLPSDRFSAERTGGSVSTLTIQRTQQEDSAVYLCASSFFGAGSLNEQFFGPGTRLTVL.